Listed below are T cell receptor beta chains from one sample, sequenced in a study of cytomegalovirus exposure and HLA in healthy donors. Libraries were prepared by immunoSEQ multiplex PCR; TCRdb keeps only in-frame clonotypes and omits some of them. The table for this sample gives around 100,000 clones. Material for sequencing was PBMCs. The receptors originated from a man over 45 in good health and CMV-seronegative. The CDR3 runs from the conserved cysteine through the conserved F or W. D genes are given only for firm matches.

j_gene | d_gene | len | v_gene | CDR3aa | CDR3nt
TRBJ2-2 | - | 16 | TRBV4-2 | CASSQGDQGSTGELFF | TGTGCCAGCAGCCAAGGCGATCAGGGGAGCACCGGGGAGCTGTTTTTT
TRBJ2-6 | TRBD1 | 16 | TRBV5-6 | CASSRDRGAGANVLTF | TGTGCCAGCAGCCGAGACAGGGGAGCCGGGGCCAACGTCCTGACTTTC
TRBJ2-3 | TRBD2 | 20 | TRBV5-1 | CASSFTRTSGSVFSTDTQYF | TGCGCCAGCAGCTTCACACGAACTAGCGGGAGCGTTTTTAGCACAGATACGCAGTATTTT
TRBJ2-1 | TRBD2 | 17 | TRBV4-3 | CASSQVTSGRHYNEQFF | TGCGCCAGCAGCCAAGTGACTAGCGGGAGGCACTACAATGAGCAGTTCTTC
TRBJ2-7 | TRBD2 | 14 | TRBV19 | CASSIVGGSYEQYF | TGTGCCAGTAGTATTGTGGGAGGGTCCTACGAGCAGTACTTC
TRBJ2-5 | - | 13 | TRBV7-6 | CASRLTAQETQYF | TGTGCCAGCAGGCTGACAGCCCAAGAGACCCAGTACTTC
TRBJ1-4 | - | 15 | TRBV18 | CASSPGQTTNEKLFF | TGTGCCAGCTCACCAGGGCAAACGACGAATGAAAAACTGTTTTTT
TRBJ2-5 | - | 13 | TRBV11-3 | CASSLSREETQYF | TGTGCCAGCAGCTTAAGTAGAGAAGAGACCCAGTACTTC
TRBJ1-5 | TRBD1 | 15 | TRBV19 | CASSIDSTGVQPQHF | TGTGCCAGTAGTATAGATTCGACAGGGGTTCAGCCCCAGCATTTT
TRBJ2-1 | - | 15 | TRBV4-3 | CASSEGEGVGNEQFF | TGCGCCAGCAGCGAGGGCGAGGGGGTAGGAAATGAGCAGTTCTTC
TRBJ1-1 | - | 13 | TRBV12-5 | CASALEVNTEAFF | TGTGCTAGTGCTCTTGAGGTGAACACTGAAGCTTTCTTT
TRBJ1-6 | - | 14 | TRBV6-5 | CASSRGHGVSPLHF | TGTGCCAGCAGCCGGGGACATGGAGTTTCACCCCTCCACTTT
TRBJ2-1 | TRBD1 | 15 | TRBV13 | CASSRPGQAYNEQFF | TGTGCCAGCAGCAGACCGGGACAGGCGTACAATGAGCAGTTCTTC
TRBJ2-4 | TRBD2 | 14 | TRBV5-6 | CASSALAGGFVQYF | TGTGCCAGCAGCGCCCTAGCGGGGGGATTCGTTCAGTACTTC
TRBJ2-7 | - | 15 | TRBV2 | CASSVYRVNLYEQYF | TGTGCCAGCAGTGTCTACCGGGTCAACCTTTACGAGCAGTACTTC
TRBJ2-3 | TRBD2 | 16 | TRBV5-6 | CASSLRTSGGTDTQYF | TGTGCCAGCAGCTTGCGCACTAGCGGGGGGACAGATACGCAGTATTTT
TRBJ2-1 | TRBD2 | 14 | TRBV7-9 | CASRRTSRYNEQFF | TGTGCCAGCAGGCGGACTAGCCGGTACAATGAGCAGTTCTTC
TRBJ2-7 | - | 11 | TRBV20-1 | CSAIDTYEQYF | TGCAGTGCTATCGACACCTACGAGCAGTACTTC
TRBJ1-2 | - | 14 | TRBV6-1 | CASSEVQGNYGYTF | TGTGCCAGCAGTGAAGTCCAGGGAAACTATGGCTACACCTTC
TRBJ2-1 | TRBD2 | 15 | TRBV9 | CASSVGTSAYNEQFF | TGTGCCAGCAGCGTCGGGACTAGCGCATACAATGAGCAGTTCTTC
TRBJ2-3 | - | 14 | TRBV11-2 | CASSSRGVTDTQYF | TGTGCCAGCAGCTCCAGGGGAGTGACAGATACGCAGTATTTT
TRBJ1-5 | - | 16 | TRBV10-3 | CAISESPSRSNQPQHF | TGTGCCATCAGTGAGTCCCCCTCTAGGAGCAATCAGCCCCAGCATTTT
TRBJ2-6 | - | 19 | TRBV4-2 | CASSPLTVDRASGANVLTF | TGTGCCAGCAGCCCTCTTACCGTTGACAGAGCTTCTGGGGCCAACGTCCTGACTTTC
TRBJ2-1 | - | 13 | TRBV5-6 | CASSVDSINEQFF | TGTGCCAGCAGCGTGGACTCCATCAATGAGCAGTTCTTC
TRBJ2-7 | - | 16 | TRBV7-8 | CASSFGADSNSYEQYF | TGTGCCAGCAGCTTTGGGGCCGACTCGAACTCCTACGAGCAGTACTTC
TRBJ2-3 | - | 21 | TRBV4-1 | CASSQDKSGVRGPGGADTQYF | TGCGCCAGCAGCCAAGATAAGTCAGGGGTTCGAGGGCCCGGTGGGGCAGATACGCAGTATTTT
TRBJ1-1 | - | 18 | TRBV27 | CASSSKVWGRTLNTEAFF | TGTGCCAGCAGCTCCAAAGTTTGGGGCCGGACCTTGAACACTGAAGCTTTCTTT
TRBJ2-7 | - | 15 | TRBV5-1 | CASSPGQPSRYEQYF | TGCGCCAGCAGCCCCGGACAGCCTAGCCGTTACGAGCAGTACTTC
TRBJ2-7 | - | 15 | TRBV18 | CASSTNQGRAYEQYF | TGTGCCAGCTCCACGAACCAGGGTCGGGCCTACGAGCAGTACTTC
TRBJ1-2 | TRBD1 | 14 | TRBV19 | CASSIRDRGQGYTF | TGTGCCAGTAGTATACGTGACAGGGGGCAAGGCTACACCTTC
TRBJ1-1 | - | 15 | TRBV7-2 | CASSLQAGKGTEAFF | TGTGCCAGCAGCTTACAAGCAGGGAAGGGCACTGAAGCTTTCTTT
TRBJ2-7 | TRBD1 | 14 | TRBV5-1 | CASSPGQQTYEQYF | TGCGCCAGCAGCCCGGGACAGCAGACCTACGAGCAGTACTTC
TRBJ2-3 | TRBD2 | 18 | TRBV15 | CATSRGALSGGSTDTQYF | TGTGCCACCAGCAGGGGCGCCCTCTCGGGAGGGAGTACAGATACGCAGTATTTT
TRBJ2-7 | TRBD2 | 13 | TRBV29-1 | CSVKTSGRYEQYF | TGCAGCGTCAAGACTAGCGGGAGGTACGAGCAGTACTTC
TRBJ1-6 | TRBD1 | 16 | TRBV19 | CASSPMNRGHDSPLHF | TGTGCCAGTAGTCCAATGAACAGGGGGCATGATTCACCCCTCCACTTT
TRBJ2-7 | - | 15 | TRBV7-9 | CASSFIKGDRHEQYF | TGTGCCAGCAGCTTTATCAAAGGTGACAGGCACGAGCAGTACTTC